Presented here are 21 T cell receptor beta chains from one specimen sequenced in a study of cytomegalovirus exposure and HLA in healthy donors. The PCR made use of 60 Vbeta and 13 Jbeta primers. Assay: immunoSEQ multiplex PCR; the TCRdb copy retains only in-frame clones and omits some. Here the sample spans fewer than 200,000 clones, around 80% being singletons. The sample taken for sequencing was PBMCs. The receptors derive from a man in his forties or fifties in good health and CMV-seronegative.

CDR3 sequence: CASFPQRVTSGHYEQYF. In DNA, the CDR3 is TGTGCCAGCTTCCCCCAGCGGGTCACTAGCGGCCACTACGAGCAGTACTTC. The chain uses TRBV2 and TRBJ2-7, with TRBD2 matching 8 bases. This CDR3 contains 17 residues. Germline V gene sequence: CDR1 SNHLY, CDR2 FYNNEI. With 8 bases clipped from V and 3 bases from J, the junction kept 18 bases outside the gene matches.

The chain combines TRBV11-2 with TRBJ2-7; a possible D gene is TRBD1 (5 bases). The germline V and J ends were trimmed by 3 bases and 4 bases, with 7 bases remaining between them. Germline CDR1 SGHAT, CDR2 FQNNGV. The CDR3 is 12 amino acids. The CDR3 DNA is TGTGCCAGCAGCTTGGGGCGGTACGAGCAGTACTTC. It encodes CASSLGRYEQYF.

This clone turned up a few times. V and J are TRBV27 and TRBJ1-5, with no clear D. This CDR3 region has 14 residues. Germline assignment: CDR1 MNHEY and CDR2 SMNVEV (reference sequence). Deletions cut 5 bases from V and 5 bases from J, with 13 bases between. The CDR3 nucleotides are TGTGCCAGCAGTCTCTACCCGGTCGATCAGCCCCAGCATTTT. It translates to CASSLYPVDQPQHF.

The V call is TRBV6-1, the J call TRBJ1-2; TRBD1 aligns across 8 bases. The V and J ends lost 5 bases and 8 bases, in that order; junction bases with no gene match: 7. From germline, CDR1 is MNHNS and CDR2 SASEGT. This CDR3 has 13 amino acids. The CDR3 sequence: CASSPRTGRGYTF. The CDR3 coding sequence is TGTGCCAGCAGTCCGAGGACAGGGAGGGGCTACACCTTC.

The rearrangement joins TRBV7-2 to TRBJ1-3; D gene unclear. The V and J ends lost 8 bases and 4 bases respectively, with 12 bases between them. CDR1 SGHTA and CDR2 FQGNSA come from the germline V gene. This CDR3 has 13 residues. In DNA form, the CDR3 reads TGTGCCAGCTCGCCATTGACAGGAAACACCATATATTTT. This encodes CASSPLTGNTIYF.

This sequence joins TRBV5-1 and TRBJ1-2; 7 bases map to TRBD1. Germline CDR1 reads SGHRS; CDR2 reads YFSETQ. Unmatched junction bases numbered 10, after V lost 3 bases and J lost 5 bases. This CDR3 has 15 amino acids. CDR3 in DNA: TGCGCCAGCAGCTCGAACGACAGGGTTAGGTATGGCTACACCTTC. As protein: CASSSNDRVRYGYTF.

The V gene is TRBV25-1, the J gene TRBJ2-1; 10 bases align to TRBD2. Trimming removed 2 bases from V and 8 bases from J; junction bases left unmatched: 6. Germline V gene lookup returns CDR1 MGHDK and CDR2 SYGVNS. There are 15 residues in the CDR3. CDR3 protein: CASSEEREGFDEQFF. The CDR3 nucleotides read TGTGCCAGCAGTGAAGAGCGGGAGGGCTTCGATGAGCAGTTCTTC. Variable domain in full (rest from reference TRBV25-1 and TRBJ2-1): EADIYQTPRYLVIGTGKKITLECSQTMGHDKMYWYQQDPGMELHLIHYSYGVNSTEKGDLSSESTVSRIRTEHFPLTLESARPSHTSQYLCASSEEREGFDEQFFGPGTRLTVL.

This clone was seen a handful of times. The chain's CDR3 is CASSHRLAGTGIEQFF. CDR3 DNA sequence: TGTGCCAGCAGCCACCGGCTAGCGGGCACCGGTATTGAGCAGTTCTTC. V is TRBV14 and J is TRBJ2-1; the match to TRBD2 covers 8 bases. This CDR3 region has 16 residues. The V segment lost 3 bases and the J segment 9 bases; nucleotides outside the gene matches: 13. Per the germline V gene, CDR1 is SGHDN and CDR2 is FVKESK.

A single count supports this clone. The chain employs TRBV2 and TRBJ2-7, with D maybe TRBD1 (5 bases). V was pared by 4 bases and J by 2 bases, with 12 bases between. The CDR3 runs 14 residues. Germline V gene data show CDR1 as SNHLY and CDR2 as FYNNEI. The CDR3 coding sequence is TGTGCCAGCAGTGCAACAGGACCTCCCTACGAGCAGTACTTC. It specifies CASSATGPPYEQYF. Full variable domain (missing parts from reference TRBV2 and TRBJ2-7): EPEVTQTPSHQVTQMGQEVILRCVPISNHLYFYWYRQILGQKVEFLVSFYNNEISEKSEIFDDQFSVERPDGSNFTLKIRSTKLEDSAMYFCASSATGPPYEQYFGPGTRLTVT.

The V call is TRBV5-1, the J call TRBJ2-7; 8 nucleotides match TRBD2. The CDR3 is made up of 15 amino acids. After removal of 0 bases from V and 0 bases from J, the junction contained 2 bases not matched to a gene. The germline V gene encodes CDR1 SGHRS and CDR2 YFSETQ. The CDR3 DNA reads as TGCGCCAGCAGCTTGGCGGGAGGGCCCTCCTACGAGCAGTACTTC. Encoded protein: CASSLAGGPSYEQYF.

This rearrangement joins TRBV30 to TRBJ2-3; 7 nucleotides align to TRBD2. CDR1 is GTSNPN and CDR2 is SVGIG in the germline V gene (reference sequence). There are 13 residues in the CDR3. Losses at the gene ends were 3 bases for V and 7 bases for J; bases not matched to a gene: 7. The CDR3: CAWSPGGSNTQYF. The CDR3 nucleotides read TGTGCCTGGAGCCCCGGGGGGAGCAATACGCAGTATTTT.

The chain has TRBV13 and TRBJ2-7, with 7 bases aligning to TRBD2. The CDR3 covers 15 residues. Looked up from germline, CDR1 is PRHDT and CDR2 is FYEKMQ (reference sequence). V was clipped by 4 bases and J by 4 bases; unmatched bases: 10. The CDR3 DNA reads TGTGCCAGCAGCTCTGGTCGCGGGAGTGGTTACGAGCAGTACTTC. This gives the protein CASSSGRGSGYEQYF. Looking up the rest from reference TRBV13 and TRBJ2-7 gives the full variable domain: AAGVIQSPRHLIKEKRETATLKCYPIPRHDTVYWYQQGPGQDPQFLISFYEKMQSDKGSIPDRFSAQQFSDYHSELNMSSLELGDSALYFCASSSGRGSGYEQYFGPGTRLTVT.

The chain employs TRBV6-5 and TRBJ1-2, with D tentatively TRBD1 (5 bases). V lost 5 bases to trimming and J lost 6 bases, with 13 bases between them. The CDR3 totals 13 residues. Germline CDR1 is MNHEY and CDR2 is SVGAGI. This chain's CDR3 is CASSPGFRNGYTF. As DNA, the CDR3 is TGTGCCAGCAGTCCAGGGTTCCGCAATGGCTACACCTTC.

This rearrangement joins TRBV28 to TRBJ1-1, with D maybe TRBD1 (5 bases). Germline-derived CDR1 and CDR2 are MDHEN and SYDVKM. V was shortened by 3 bases and J by 8 bases, with 13 bases between the two germline ends. This CDR3 spans 13 amino acids. The CDR3 bases are TGTGCCAGCAGTTTTTTTAAGGCAGGGGAAGCTTTCTTT. Translating it yields CASSFFKAGEAFF.

Comments on this clone: At one boundary the junction diverges from the germline segment, which might be a read error. The gene calls are TRBV7-9 and TRBJ2-7, with D possibly TRBD1 on 5 matching bases. CDR1 SEHNR and CDR2 FQNEAQ come from the germline V gene (reference sequence). The CDR3 runs to 13 residues. The CDR3 protein is CSSSLARQSEQYF. The DNA of the CDR3 is TGTTCCAGCAGCTTGGCCCGACAGTCCGAGCAGTACTTC.

The rearrangement uses TRBV6-5 and TRBJ2-3, with 9 bases aligning to TRBD1. Losses at the gene ends were 5 bases for V and 4 bases for J; bases not matched to a gene: 4. CDR3 length: 14 residues. The germline CDR1 and CDR2 sequences are MNHEY and SVGAGI. The CDR3, as DNA: TGTGCCAGCAGTCGGGACAGGGAGGCAGATACGCAGTATTTT. This sequence encodes CASSRDREADTQYF.

V usage is TRBV4-1 and J usage is TRBJ2-3; a possible D gene is TRBD1 (5 bases). This CDR3 spans 18 amino acids. Germline V gene lookup returns CDR1 MGHRA and CDR2 YSYEKL. V lost 0 bases and J lost 0, with 16 bases in between. The CDR3 spells CASSQDSLGPPSTDTQYF. The DNA for the CDR3 is TGCGCCAGCAGCCAAGATTCTTTGGGGCCCCCTAGCACAGATACGCAGTATTTT.

This clone was seen more than once but under ten times. V gene TRBV5-6 combines with J gene TRBJ1-2; 8 nucleotides match TRBD1. Unmatched junction bases numbered 7, after V lost 4 bases and J lost 8 bases. This CDR3 has 13 residues. Per germline, CDR1 SGHDT and CDR2 YYEEEE. The DNA for the CDR3 is TGTGCCAGCAGCGGGACAGGATCTATGGGCTACACCTTC. It encodes CASSGTGSMGYTF.

Worth noting for this clone: Germline is not matched at one junction end, which may reflect a read error. The chain combines TRBV2 with TRBJ1-1; D is possibly TRBD1 (5 bases). The germline gives CDR1 SNHLY, CDR2 FYNNEI. CDR3 length equals 14 residues. CDR3 DNA: TGTGCCAGCTATGATAGGGAATTTTGGACACGCTGGAATTTT. Translating it yields CASYDREFWTRWNF.

This clone has a single count. This rearrangement joins TRBV7-2 to TRBJ2-7; TRBD1 matches 7 bases. The CDR3 runs to 15 residues. Trimming took 6 bases from V and 0 from J; bases not matched to a gene: 8. The germline V gene encodes CDR1 SGHTA and CDR2 FQGNSA. CDR3 in amino acids: CASSSPGQSSYEQYF. In nucleotides, the CDR3 is TGTGCCAGCAGTAGTCCGGGACAGAGCTCCTACGAGCAGTACTTC.

This clone was counted once. This chain joins TRBV15 and TRBJ2-7, with TRBD2 matching over 12 bases. CDR1 is LNHNV, CDR2 YYDKDF, per germline (reference sequence). Trimming took 0 bases from V and 2 from J; bases not matched to a gene: 2. The length of the CDR3 is 16 residues. The CDR3 loop reads CATSRELAGGTYEQYF. In DNA, the CDR3 is TGTGCCACCAGCAGAGAGCTAGCGGGAGGGACCTACGAGCAGTACTTC.